This entry concerns a single TCR beta chain. Its antigen remains unknown. No DNA is shown, since the ends of the CDR3 on it are uncertain; the CDR3 is the one TCRdb lists. This entry belongs to a study of chemoradiotherapy in HPV16-positive cancers. Study-wide context: A couple of HPV16-positive patients' cells yielded candidate HPV-specific clones and common motifs. Whole-study findings and limits: Non-HPV-specific T cells did not expand in tumors during treatment, whereas candidate HPV-specific clones and E7-related motifs did.

Produced via immunoSEQ multiplex PCR; TCRdb's table is partial and in-frame only. The table records about 23,000 clones, roughly 87% of them present only once. Germline lookup yields CDR1 SGHTA and CDR2 FQGNSA. The CDR3 contains 15 residues when both ends are counted. The clonotype was recovered from a human donor with HPV-associated anogenital cancer. The J gene is TRBJ2-5, the V gene TRBV7-2; the DNA was not used to check the table's D call, TRBD2. The specimen comprised blood, sampled from a patient who underwent chemoradiotherapy. The CDR3 sequence: CASSFGAGGQETQYF.